The 17 T cell receptor beta chains presented below share a single source sample, sequenced in a study of cytomegalovirus exposure and HLA in healthy donors. Primers included in the PCR were 60 Vbeta and 13 Jbeta primers. Produced via immunoSEQ multiplex PCR; TCRdb's table is partial and in-frame only. The sample lists tens of thousands of clones, around 75% occurring once. Sequencing used PBMCs. The origin of the receptors is a woman between 40 and 55 years old in good health and CMV-seronegative.

This clone was counted only a few times. V gene TRBV18 combines with J gene TRBJ2-7; 9 bases align to TRBD2. CDR3 length equals 14 residues. Germline V gene lookup returns CDR1 KGHSH and CDR2 LQKENI. V shed 3 bases, J shed 4 bases, and the junction held 4 bases outside the gene matches. This CDR3 is CASSPVAGGYEQYF. The CDR3 bases are TGTGCCAGCTCACCTGTGGCGGGGGGGTACGAGCAGTACTTC.

The rearrangement joins TRBV18 to TRBJ2-7, with TRBD1 matching 9 bases. The V gene's germline CDR1 is KGHSH and CDR2 LQKENI. The J segment lost 2 bases and the V segment lost 2 bases, leaving 4 bases of the junction unmatched. The CDR3 sequence is 15 residues long. CDR3 bases: TGTGCCAGCTCACCAGGACAGGGGACAACCTACGAGCAGTACTTC. Amino acid sequence: CASSPGQGTTYEQYF.

CDR3 sequence reads: CASSQSIAGPTYNEQFF. DNA for the CDR3: TGCGCCAGCAGCCAATCGATAGCGGGGCCCACTTACAATGAGCAGTTCTTC. The chain employs TRBV4-1 and TRBJ2-1, with TRBD2 matching over 8 bases. The V gene's germline CDR1 is MGHRA and CDR2 YSYEKL. This CDR3 region has 17 residues. Trimming removed 2 bases from V and 4 bases from J; junction bases left unmatched: 10.

This chain joins TRBV28 and TRBJ1-3, with 9 positions matching TRBD1. The CDR3 loop spans 13 amino acids. V lost 5 bases to trimming and J lost 4 bases; unmatched junction nucleotides: 0. Germline V gene data show CDR1 as MDHEN and CDR2 as SYDVKM. CDR3 DNA: TGTGCCAGCAGTACAGGGGGCGGAAACACCATATATTTT. Translation gives CASSTGGGNTIYF.

The chain is built from TRBV5-4 and TRBJ2-7; 8 bases fit TRBD2. With V trimmed by 4 bases and J by 2 bases, 8 bases remained unmatched. This CDR3 comprises 15 residues. Germline V CDR1 and CDR2: SGHNT, YYREEE (reference sequence). The CDR3 bases are TGTGCCAGCAGCCCCGGGACTAGTAGTACCTACGAGCAGTACTTC. Protein: CASSPGTSSTYEQYF.

This clone was seen once. The chain combines TRBV5-1 with TRBJ1-1; maybe TRBD1 (5 bases). V lost 1 base and J 2 bases, leaving 12 bases between the germline ends. Germline assignment: CDR1 SGHRS and CDR2 YFSETQ. This CDR3 has 15 amino acids. CDR3 in amino acids: CASSLWSRANTEAFF. The DNA for the CDR3 is TGCGCCAGCAGCTTGTGGTCCAGGGCTAACACTGAAGCTTTCTTT.

This sequence joins TRBV30 and TRBJ2-1, with 7 bases identical to TRBD2. Germline CDR1 is GTSNPN and CDR2 is SVGIG (reference sequence). The CDR3 consists of 14 residues. V shed 4 bases, J shed 7 bases, and the junction held 10 bases outside the gene matches. CDR3 in DNA: TGTGCCTGGATTCAAGGACTAGTGTTAAATGAGCAGTTCTTC. Residues: CAWIQGLVLNEQFF.

This clone was observed a handful of times. The V gene is TRBV6-5, the J gene TRBJ2-7; TRBD1 matches at 9 bases. V trimming: 1 base; J trimming: 2 bases; junction bases outside the gene matches: 3. Germline lookup yields CDR1 MNHEY and CDR2 SVGAGI. The CDR3 extends over 15 amino acids. CDR3 in DNA: TGTGCCAGCAGTTACTTACAGGGGGCCCCCTACGAGCAGTACTTC. Encoded protein: CASSYLQGAPYEQYF.

This chain uses TRBV5-1 with TRBJ1-5, with D perhaps matching TRBD1 (5 bases). The CDR3 contains 14 residues. CDR1 and CDR2 (germline): SGHRS, YFSETQ. V shed 7 bases and J shed 2 bases, with 13 bases lying between them. This CDR3 reads CASADTGGNQPQHF. The CDR3 bases are TGCGCCAGCGCCGACACGGGGGGCAATCAGCCCCAGCATTTT.

This clone was detected only a few times. Other DNA variants within this sample encode the same CDR3. In nucleotides, the CDR3 is TGTGCCAGCAGCCCGGGGTACGAGCAGTACTTC. This codes for CASSPGYEQYF. The genes are TRBV7-9 and TRBJ2-7; D perhaps matches TRBD2 (5 bases). V lost 5 bases, J lost 4 bases, and 6 bases lay in between. Per germline, CDR1 SEHNR and CDR2 FQNEAQ (reference sequence). The length of the CDR3 is 11 residues.

The CDR3 loop reads CASSYRGESTEAFF. In nucleotides, the CDR3 is TGTGCCAGCAGCTACAGGGGAGAGTCCACTGAAGCTTTCTTT. The rearrangement joins TRBV5-8 to TRBJ1-1; 7 bases are shared with TRBD1. Germline V gene sequence: CDR1 SGHTS, CDR2 YDEGEE. The CDR3 spans 14 residues. With 3 bases clipped from V and 4 bases from J, the junction kept 6 bases outside the gene matches.

V is TRBV6-5 and J is TRBJ2-7, with 7 bases identical to TRBD1. The CDR3 loop spans 14 amino acids. The ends lost 2 bases at V and 2 bases at J; junction bases unmatched: 3. Germline CDR1 reads MNHEY; CDR2 reads SVGAGI. The CDR3 is CASSYGTAAYEQYF. The DNA of the CDR3 is TGTGCCAGCAGTTACGGGACAGCTGCCTACGAGCAGTACTTC.

The chain couples TRBV1 to TRBJ2-1; TRBD2, the table's D call, lacks a check against the DNA. TRBV1 is termed a pseudogene. The CDR3 has 16 amino acids. This CDR3 is CTSSQARPYSYNEQFF. The CDR3 DNA follows: TGCACCAGCAGCCAAGCTCGTCCGTACTCCTACAATGAGCAGTTCTTC.

This sequence joins TRBV7-2 and TRBJ2-3; D unclear. The germline V and J ends were trimmed by 4 bases and 4 bases, with 6 bases remaining between them. CDR3 length: 12 amino acids. CDR1 is SGHTA, CDR2 FQGNSA, per germline. The CDR3 bases are TGTGCCAGCAGCTCTCTCCCAGATACGCAGTATTTT. Its protein is CASSSLPDTQYF. Looking up the rest from reference TRBV7-2 and TRBJ2-3 gives the full variable domain: GAGVSQSPSNKVTEKGKDVELRCDPISGHTALYWYRQSLGQGLEFLIYFQGNSAPDKSGLPSDRFSAERTGGSVSTLTIQRTQQEDSAVYLCASSSLPDTQYFGPGTRLTVL.

This sequence joins TRBV14 and TRBJ1-1; D uncertain. V dropped 2 bases and J dropped 2 bases, with 3 bases sitting between them. CDR3 length: 12 residues. Per germline, CDR1 SGHDN and CDR2 FVKESK. In DNA, the CDR3 is TGTGCCAGCAGCCAAATAAACACTGAAGCTTTCTTT. Protein product: CASSQINTEAFF.

J is TRBJ2-5 and V is TRBV29-1, with 7 bases aligning to TRBD2. There are 13 residues in the CDR3. J was trimmed by 1 base and V by 5 bases; bases with no gene match: 4. Germline lookup yields CDR1 SQVTM and CDR2 ANQGSEA. The CDR3 reads CSVPREGQETQYF. The CDR3 region has the DNA TGCAGCGTTCCCAGGGAGGGCCAAGAGACCCAGTACTTC.

The gene calls are TRBV10-3 and TRBJ2-2; 11 nucleotides line up with TRBD1. Trimming removed 10 bases from V and 6 bases from J; junction bases left unmatched: 7. The CDR3 is 14 amino acids. Germline CDR1 reads ENHRY; CDR2 reads SYGVKD. CDR3: CATTGTGGSGELFF. The CDR3 DNA follows: TGTGCCACCACCGGGACAGGGGGTTCCGGGGAGCTGTTTTTT.